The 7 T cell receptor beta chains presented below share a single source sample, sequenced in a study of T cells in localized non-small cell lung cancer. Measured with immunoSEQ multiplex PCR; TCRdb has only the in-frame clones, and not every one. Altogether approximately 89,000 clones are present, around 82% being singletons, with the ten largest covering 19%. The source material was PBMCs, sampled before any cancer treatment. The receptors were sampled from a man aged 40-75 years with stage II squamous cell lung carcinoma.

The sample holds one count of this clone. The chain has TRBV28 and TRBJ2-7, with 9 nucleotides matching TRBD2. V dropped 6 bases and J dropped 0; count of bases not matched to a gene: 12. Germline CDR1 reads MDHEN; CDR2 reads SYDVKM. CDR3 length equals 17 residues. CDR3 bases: TGTGCCAGCAGCCCCGGGGGAGCGGGAGGTCCCTCCTACGAGCAGTACTTC. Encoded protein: CASSPGGAGGPSYEQYF.

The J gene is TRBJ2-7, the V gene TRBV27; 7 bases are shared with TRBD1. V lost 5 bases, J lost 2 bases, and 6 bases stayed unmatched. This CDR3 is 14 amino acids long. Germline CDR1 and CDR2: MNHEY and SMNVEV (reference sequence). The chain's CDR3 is CASSPPGQTYEQYF. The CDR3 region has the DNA TGTGCCAGCAGTCCCCCGGGACAGACCTACGAGCAGTACTTC.

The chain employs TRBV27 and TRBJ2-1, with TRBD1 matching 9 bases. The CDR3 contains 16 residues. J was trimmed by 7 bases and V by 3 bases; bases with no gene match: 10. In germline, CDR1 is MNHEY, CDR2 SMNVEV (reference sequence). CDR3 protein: CASSFTGGVSWNEQFF. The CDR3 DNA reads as TGTGCCAGCAGTTTCACAGGGGGCGTTTCGTGGAATGAGCAGTTCTTC.

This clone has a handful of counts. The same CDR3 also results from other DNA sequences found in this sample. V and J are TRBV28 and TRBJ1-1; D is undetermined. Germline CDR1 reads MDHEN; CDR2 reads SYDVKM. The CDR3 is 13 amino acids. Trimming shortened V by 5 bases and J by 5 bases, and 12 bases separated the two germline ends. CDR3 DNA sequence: TGTGCCAGCAGTCCCGCGGGAGGGACTGAAGCTTTCTTT. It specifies CASSPAGGTEAFF.

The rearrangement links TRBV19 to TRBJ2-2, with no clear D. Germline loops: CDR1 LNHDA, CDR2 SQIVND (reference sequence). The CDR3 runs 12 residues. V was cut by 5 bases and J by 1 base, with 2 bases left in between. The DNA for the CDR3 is TGTGCCAGTAGTTTGAACACCGGGGAGCTGTTTTTT. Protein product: CASSLNTGELFF. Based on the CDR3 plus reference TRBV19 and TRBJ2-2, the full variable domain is DGGITQSPKYLFRKEGQNVTLSCEQNLNHDAMYWYRQDPGQGLRLIYYSQIVNDFQKGDIAEGYSVSREKKESFPLTVTSAQKNPTAFYLCASSLNTGELFFGEGSRLTVL.

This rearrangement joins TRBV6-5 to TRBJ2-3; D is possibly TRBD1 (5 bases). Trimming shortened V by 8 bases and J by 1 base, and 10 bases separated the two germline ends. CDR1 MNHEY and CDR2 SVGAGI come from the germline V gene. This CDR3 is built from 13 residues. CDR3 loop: CASLVRGTDTQYF. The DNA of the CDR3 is TGTGCCAGCTTAGTCAGGGGCACAGATACGCAGTATTTT.

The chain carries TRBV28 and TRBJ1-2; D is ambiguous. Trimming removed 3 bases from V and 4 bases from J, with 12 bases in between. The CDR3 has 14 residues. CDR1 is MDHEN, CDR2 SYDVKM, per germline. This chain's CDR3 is CASSLLQSSYGYTF. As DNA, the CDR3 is TGTGCCAGCAGTTTGTTACAGAGCTCCTATGGCTACACCTTC.